This T cell receptor (beta chain) comes out of a study of blood T cells in healthy people across ages (dated by TCRdb to between 2014 and 2016). About the investigation overall: In model experiments, roughly one uniquely barcoded TCR beta cDNA molecule per two T cells was captured by template switching. The study measured age-related changes in TCR beta repertoire diversity using deep sequencing normalized with unique cDNA molecular identifiers. The donors were divided into four age groups: young (average around 16 years), middle-aged (about 39), aged (approximately 62) and long-lived (nearly 85). To avoid experimental bias, donors of different ages were randomly spread across the sequencing lanes. For two donors (one aged 18 to 29 and one aged 80 or older), the study analyzed two additional independent replicas of 1 million unique cDNA reads from the same blood draw.

Including both end residues, the CDR3 is 14 amino acids long. Only CDR3 DNA is held: 42 bases, read in frame from base 1. Trimming removed 3 bases from V and 5 bases from J, leaving 11 bases between the germline ends. The germline V gene provides CDR1 MGHRA and CDR2 YSYEKL. Donors were 40 or so systemically healthy Caucasian individuals from Russia aged 6 to 90 years. Each donor gave approximately 9.3 milliliters of peripheral blood, collected into EDTA-treated Vacutainer tubes. Ficoll-Paque density-gradient centrifugation was used to isolate PBMCs, with at least 6.5 million per sample. Trizol reagent was used to extract total RNA from PBMCs, with at least 6 micrograms per sample. For every donor, an aliquot of PBMCs went through flow cytometry to measure the percentages of naive CD45RAhigh/CD27high T cells. What the authors observed across the whole study: The CMV infection status of donors was not known, potentially confounding age-related changes in expanded clonotypes. Bulk unsorted PBMC profiling prevented conclusive comparison of naive and antigen-experienced compartments. The long-lived group showed more naive CD4+ T cells, fewer expanded clones and increased TCR diversity than the aged group, suggesting age selection. There was a strong correlation between observed TCR beta diversity and the percentage of naive T cells measured by flow cytometry. Observed TCR beta diversity per million T cells fell roughly linearly with age, and a significant reduction was already apparent by age about 38. Estimates of total diversity based on one million sequenced T cells were regarded as lower bounds and as underestimates.

The library was prepared using 5' RACE. The instrument was an Illumina HiSeq 2500. A second PCR of roughly 6 to 11 cycles was run with a J-beta primer mix and a sample-barcoded 5' primer. A unique molecular identifier was introduced onto each TCR beta cDNA molecule by a template-switch 5' adaptor carrying 12 random nucleotides. At least 3 million CDR3-containing paired-end reads were obtained from each sample. All of the RNA was converted into first-strand cDNA using the Mint cDNA synthesis kit, with a TRBC-specific oligonucleotide serving as the primer. Following uracil-DNA glycosylase treatment, a first 18-cycle PCR with universal primers M1SS and BC2_uni_R was performed on all cDNA. Per the authors' processing: For normalization, 1 million high-quality reads, each with a distinct molecular identifier, were randomly selected from each sample. Instead of being binned into consensus sequences, reads with shared molecular identifiers were discarded. CDR3 identification, clonotype clustering and error correction used MiTCR with a Q25 quality threshold and the strictest error-elimination algorithm. Lower-bound total TCR beta diversity was estimated with a nonparametric unseen species model using Euler transformation. The public reads were run again by TCRdb, first through fastp at Q25 and then through MiXCR, and only productive beta chains were kept. Every CDR3 protein is listed once, alongside the most common genes and DNA of its rows. The V and J calls come from TCRdb's annotation, not from the publication. The sample profile shows about 570,000 distinct CDR3 sequences; approximately 30% of them were found once. The top ten clonotypes cover about a fifth of the sample.

The table lists this clonotype with a few counts. Its specific antigen is unknown. The conserved phenylalanine or tryptophan is not found at the CDR3 terminus, so this likely reflects a read error. The V and J segments used are TRBV4-1 and TRBJ1-5; a confident D gene designation cannot be given. This TCR was sampled from a woman in her seventies in good health. Input material: blood. The DNA is as follows: TGCGCCAGCAGCCAGGGCGGACGGGATCAGCCCCAGCATCTT. Its coded protein is CASSQGGRDQPQHL.